The sequence of this T cell receptor beta chain was determined in a study of beta chain features in type 1 diabetes. Study conclusions and caveats: For TCRB rearrangement, an influence of HLA type remained unresolved here. The study found fewer insertions and more deletions at VDJ junctions in type 1 diabetes patients.

Germline CDR1 reads MDHEN; CDR2 reads SYDVKM. V was trimmed by 9 bases and J by 0 bases, leaving 17 bases between them. The length of the CDR3 is 15 residues. As for this clone: The antigen is undetermined.

The sequenced template was cDNA made from the entire isolated RNA. This table comes from immunoSEQ multiplex PCR, and its TCRdb copy is limited to in-frame clones, with some not included. The data show roughly 180,000 clones, 10% to 15% seen once. Sequences were obtained from central memory CD4+ T cells from blood. This chain links TRBV28 with TRBJ2-5; D perhaps matches TRBD2 (6 bases). The sequence was obtained from a woman aged 18-30 years in good health. Here the CDR3 reads CASSTPGGDQETQYF. CDR3 DNA sequence: TGTGCCAGTTCAACTCCCGGGGGTGACCAAGAGACCCAGTACTTC.